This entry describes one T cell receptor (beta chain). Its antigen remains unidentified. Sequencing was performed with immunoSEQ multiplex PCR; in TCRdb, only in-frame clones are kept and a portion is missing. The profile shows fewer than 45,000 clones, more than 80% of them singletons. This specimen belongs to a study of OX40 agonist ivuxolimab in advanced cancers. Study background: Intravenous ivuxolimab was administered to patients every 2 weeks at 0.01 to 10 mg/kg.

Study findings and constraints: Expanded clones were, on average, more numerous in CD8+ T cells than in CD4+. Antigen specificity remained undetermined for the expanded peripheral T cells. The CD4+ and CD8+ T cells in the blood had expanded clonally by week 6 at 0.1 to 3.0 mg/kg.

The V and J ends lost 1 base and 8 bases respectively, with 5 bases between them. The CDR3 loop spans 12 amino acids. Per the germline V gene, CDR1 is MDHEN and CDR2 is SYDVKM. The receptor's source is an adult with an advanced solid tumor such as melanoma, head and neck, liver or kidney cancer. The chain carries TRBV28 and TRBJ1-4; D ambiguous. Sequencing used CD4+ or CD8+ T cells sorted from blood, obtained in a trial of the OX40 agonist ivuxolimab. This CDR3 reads CASSLLGEKLFF. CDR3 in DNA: TGTGCCAGCAGTTTATTAGGGGAAAAACTGTTTTTT.